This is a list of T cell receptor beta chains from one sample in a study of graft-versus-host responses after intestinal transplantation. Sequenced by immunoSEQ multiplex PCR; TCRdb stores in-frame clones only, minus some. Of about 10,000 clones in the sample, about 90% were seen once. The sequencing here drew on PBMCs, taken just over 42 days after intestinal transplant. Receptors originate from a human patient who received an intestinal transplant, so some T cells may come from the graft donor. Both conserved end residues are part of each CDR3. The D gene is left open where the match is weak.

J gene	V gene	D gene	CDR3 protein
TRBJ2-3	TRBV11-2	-	CASSPWTHLTTDTQYF
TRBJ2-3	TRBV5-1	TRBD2	CASSLLAGGMTDTQYF
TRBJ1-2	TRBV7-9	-	CASSSLGSRSNYGYTF
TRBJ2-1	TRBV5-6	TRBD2	CASSLLGTSAYNEQFF
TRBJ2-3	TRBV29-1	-	CSLFGSPGHTDTQYF
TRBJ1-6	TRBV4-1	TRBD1	CASSQRPGTGLSPLHF
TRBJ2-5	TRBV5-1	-	CASSLAMAAGETQYF
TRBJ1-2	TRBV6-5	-	CASSSPYGYTF
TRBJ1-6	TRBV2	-	CASRRTQGIGSYNSPLHF
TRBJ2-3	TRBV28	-	CASSLGWLGSDTQYF
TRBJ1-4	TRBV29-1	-	CSVETLFGTNEKLFF
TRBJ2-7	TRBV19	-	CASSPYGGWNYEQYF
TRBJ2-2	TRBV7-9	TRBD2	CASSSKTSGSDTGELFF
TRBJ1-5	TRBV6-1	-	CASSEGTDQPQHF
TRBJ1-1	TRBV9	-	CASSGGTYAEAFF
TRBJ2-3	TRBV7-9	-	CASSSHPHNTQYF
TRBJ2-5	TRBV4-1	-	CASSQINRVYF
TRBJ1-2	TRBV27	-	CASSLEGHGYTF
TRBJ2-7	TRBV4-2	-	CANSQATPYEQYF
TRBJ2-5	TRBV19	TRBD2	CASSISGTSGVETQYF
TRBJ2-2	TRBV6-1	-	CASLAGELFF
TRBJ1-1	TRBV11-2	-	CASSPPDGLNTEAFF
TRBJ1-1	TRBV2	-	CASRDSAGTEAFF
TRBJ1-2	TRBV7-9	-	CASSNPAGGYTF
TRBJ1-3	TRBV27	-	CASSLSGTGNTIYF
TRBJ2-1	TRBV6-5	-	CATTYRVSYNEQFF
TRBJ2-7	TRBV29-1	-	CSVDSGGWDEQYF
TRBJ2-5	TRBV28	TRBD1	CASRGPGGWETQYF
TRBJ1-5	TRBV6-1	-	CASNLAAYSNQPQHF